This TCR beta chain is from a study of CD8 T cells in Susac syndrome (dated by TCRdb to the late 2010s). For context, the study as a whole: Whether CD8+ T cell activation and differentiation in Susac syndrome was antigen driven was tested using repertoire sequencing. Study-level results and caveats: The number of individuals in the TCR sequencing and HLA analysis was recognized as being relatively small.

V is clipped by 0 bases and J by 4 bases, and the sequence between their germline boundaries is 15 bases long. CDR1 and CDR2 are drawn from the germline V gene (reference sequence): LGHDT, YNNKEL. The CDR3, from cysteine to phenylalanine, totals 16 residues. The read is trimmed to its CDR3 DNA, 48 bases read in frame from base 1. Peripheral blood CD8+ and CD4+ T cells from healthy donors, Susac syndrome patients and multiple sclerosis patients were profiled by high-throughput TCR beta sequencing. The multiple sclerosis controls were treatment-naive patients who had stable or active relapsing-remitting disease and met the revised McDonald criteria. Bulk CD8+ and CD4+ T cells were purified magnetically by negative isolation, whereas CD8+ TEMRA cells were enriched by FACS. Blood was drawn into EDTA tubes, processed within 24 hours, and PBMCs were isolated by density gradient centrifugation. PBMCs intended for TCR sequencing were cryopreserved in liquid nitrogen and thawed later in a water bath at 37 degrees C. The sorted or isolated CD4+, CD8+ and CD8+ TEMRA cells had a purity of 90% or higher.

A remark on this clonotype: The target of this receptor is not known. No clone much larger than this one lies a single base away; base qualities are absent.

RNA was extracted using the RNeasy kit, and roughly 0.5 to 1 microgram was reverse transcribed with random hexamers. The immunoSEQ multiplex PCR assay, which covers 54 Vbeta and 13 Jbeta segments, was used to amplify TCR beta CDR3 regions. PCR amplification bias was corrected by using a synthetic template baseline for primer optimization and computational correction. Per the original workflow: Reads were annotated to V, D and J genes per IMGT and analyzed with immunoSEQ Analyzer, keeping only productive sequences. Clonality was calculated as one minus the Shannon entropy normalized by log2 of the number of productive unique sequences. For each patient and control, public and private clones were evaluated within the 100 most prevalent clones. A clone was defined as Susac-specific if it was absent from the healthy and MS cohorts, from around 960 published viral clones and from other ImmuneACCESS disease sequences. The raw public reads went through TCRdb reprocessing: fastp at Q25, MiXCR clone calling, in-frame beta chains kept. CDR3 protein duplicates are merged, each entry listing the most common genes and DNA. In this record, the V and J calls reflect TCRdb's handling and not the investigators' own analysis. Present in this sample are 150,000 to 200,000 distinct CDR3 sequences, over 85% of which were seen just once. Around 0.097% of the sample comes from the top ten.

The specimen sequenced was CD4+ T cells from PBMCs. Recombination joined TRBV3-1 with TRBJ1-1; TRBD1 is a weak D gene call, 6 bases matching. This receptor was identified in a human donor with multiple sclerosis. The DNA is as follows: TGTGCCAGCAGCCAAGAAGAAGGTACAGGGAGCACTGAAGCTTTCTTT. The encoded protein is CASSQEEGTGSTEAFF.